The 3 T cell receptor beta chains listed next were all sequenced from one sample in a study of breast tumors, draining lymph nodes, adjacent tissues. Axillary draining lymph nodes of breast cancer patients supplied the node samples. Each CDR3 protein gets one entry after TCRdb re-called the multiplex PCR reads with MiXCR. The table records some 230,000 distinct CDR3 sequences, less than 35% of them present only once. Source material: axillary lymph node tissue. The receptors were gathered from a female donor with breast cancer. Some clones in this sample may be carry-over from other donors' samples.

V usage is TRBV15 and J usage is TRBJ2-5, with 7 nucleotides matching TRBD2. CDR3 length: 14 amino acids. Germline-derived CDR1 and CDR2 are LNHNV and YYDKDF (reference sequence). The junction had 3 bases not matched to a gene; V was cut back by 0 bases and J by 5 bases. This CDR3 is CATSRDRGGETQYF. DNA for the CDR3: TGTGCCACCAGCAGAGATCGGGGAGGGGAGACCCAGTACTTC.

This clonotype was counted many times. This chain connects TRBV11-2 to TRBJ2-6, with D perhaps matching TRBD1 (6 bases). V was pared by 2 bases and J by 0 bases, with 17 bases between. The CDR3 sequence is 19 residues long. CDR1 SGHAT and CDR2 FQNNGV come from the germline V gene. DNA for the CDR3: TGTGCCAGCAGCTTAACAGGGCGGGCCTCCGACTCTGGGGCCAACGTCCTGACTTTC. It translates to CASSLTGRASDSGANVLTF.

The genes are TRBV7-2 and TRBJ2-5, with TRBD1 matching over 7 bases. Germline V gives CDR1 SGHTA, CDR2 FQGNSA. The CDR3 is 14 amino acids. V lost 5 bases to trimming and J lost 6 bases; unmatched junction nucleotides: 9. The CDR3 loop reads CASSERQGVQTQYF. The DNA of the CDR3 is TGTGCCAGCAGCGAACGACAGGGTGTTCAGACCCAGTACTTC.